Below, 20 T cell receptor beta chains from the same sample are listed, as sequenced in a study of blood T cell repertoires in COVID-19. Using immunoSEQ multiplex PCR, the repertoire was profiled, and TCRdb retains in-frame clones only, with some absent. The table records 320,000 or so clones, about nine tenths of them present only once. The material sequenced was PBMCs or T cells enriched from blood (not recorded which). These receptor sequences come from a man in his fifties or sixties who had recovered from COVID-19.

As to this clone: Other DNA sequences in this specimen translate into the identical CDR3. The CDR3 region is CASSRTGNYGYTF. CDR3 DNA: TGTGCCAGCAGTCGGACAGGAAACTATGGCTACACCTTC. V is TRBV28 and J is TRBJ1-2; 7 bases agree with TRBD1. The CDR3 contains 13 residues. Trimming at V came to 5 bases and at J to 2 bases, leaving 2 bases not matched to a gene. The germline V gene encodes CDR1 MDHEN and CDR2 SYDVKM.

The CDR3 region has the DNA TGTGCCACCCTGGGGACAGGGGGGGAGGAAACTGAAGCTTTCTTT. It codes for CATLGTGGEETEAFF. This chain joins TRBV28 and TRBJ1-1; 11 positions agree with TRBD1. Germline V gene lookup returns CDR1 MDHEN and CDR2 SYDVKM. This CDR3 has 15 amino acids. J was trimmed by 5 bases and V by 10 bases; bases with no gene match: 12.

V usage is TRBV24-1 and J usage is TRBJ2-5; TRBD1 matches 10 bases. The germline V gene has CDR1 KGHDR and CDR2 SFDVKD. This CDR3 spans 17 amino acids. The V segment lost 4 bases and the J segment 5 bases; nucleotides outside the gene matches: 12. This chain's CDR3 is CATSDPPGQGLGETQYF. DNA for the CDR3: TGTGCCACCAGTGACCCCCCGGGACAGGGGCTGGGGGAGACCCAGTACTTC.

The chain couples TRBV19 to TRBJ2-4; 8 bases match TRBD1. The V gene's germline CDR1 is LNHDA and CDR2 SQIVND (reference sequence). CDR3 length equals 16 residues. Trimming cost V 5 bases and J 0 bases; bases outside gene matches: 6. Written as DNA, the CDR3 is TGTGCCAGTAGTCCGGGGACAGGAGTAGCCAAAAACATTCAGTACTTC. This sequence encodes CASSPGTGVAKNIQYF.

The rearrangement links TRBV18 to TRBJ1-6; 7 bases are a match to TRBD1. Germline V gives CDR1 KGHSH, CDR2 LQKENI. The V segment lost 5 bases and the J segment 10 bases; nucleotides outside the gene matches: 8. The CDR3 contains 14 residues. This chain's CDR3 is CASSKDRKTSPLHF. CDR3 bases: TGTGCCAGCTCAAAGGACAGGAAGACGTCACCCCTCCACTTT.

This chain links TRBV7-9 with TRBJ1-5, with TRBD1 identical over 10 bases. Germline V gene sequence: CDR1 SEHNR, CDR2 FQNEAQ (reference sequence). The CDR3 consists of 13 residues. J gave up 5 bases and V 5 bases, and 0 bases lay outside the gene matches. CDR3 coding DNA: TGTGCCAGCAGCGGGACAGGGGATCAGCCCCAGCATTTT. Protein sequence: CASSGTGDQPQHF.

The V call is TRBV6-5, the J call TRBJ1-4, with D perhaps TRBD1 (6 bases). The CDR3 runs 15 residues. The germline V gene encodes CDR1 MNHEY and CDR2 SVGAGI. The ends were cut back, 6 bases at V and 1 base at J, with 12 bases in the middle. The CDR3 nucleotides read TGTGCCAGCAGCTTTACAGGGAGAACTAATGAAAAACTGTTTTTT. Protein sequence: CASSFTGRTNEKLFF.

Only a few counts were recorded for this clone. The chain employs TRBV7-9 and TRBJ2-5, with a possible D match to TRBD1 (5 bases). The germline V gene encodes CDR1 SEHNR and CDR2 FQNEAQ (reference sequence). V shed 1 base and J shed 4 bases, with 10 bases lying between them. The CDR3 loop spans 14 amino acids. The CDR3 sequence: CASSLGGGAETQYF. The DNA of the CDR3 is TGTGCCAGCAGCTTAGGGGGCGGCGCAGAGACCCAGTACTTC.

The rearrangement links TRBV29-1 to TRBJ2-7, with TRBD2 identical over 11 bases. The junction had 8 bases not matched to a gene; V was cut back by 7 bases and J by 6 bases. Germline V CDR1 and CDR2: SQVTM, ANQGSEA. The CDR3 totals 13 residues. In nucleotides, the CDR3 is TGCAGCGCTGGCGGGCTAGCGGGAGGCGAGCAGTACTTC. It is translated as CSAGGLAGGEQYF.

The chain is built from TRBV10-1 and TRBJ1-1, with 7 bases aligning to TRBD1. V was pared by 4 bases and J by 1 base, with 9 bases of the junction left unmatched. The CDR3 contains 16 residues. CDR1 is WNHNN, CDR2 SYGVQD, per germline (reference sequence). Here the CDR3 reads CASSGFDRDGNTEAFF. Here the CDR3 DNA reads TGCGCCAGCAGTGGATTTGACAGGGACGGGAACACTGAAGCTTTCTTT.

The chain recombines TRBV3-1 (or the pseudogene TRBV3-2) with TRBJ1-5; weak D call: TRBD1 (5 bases). Germline CDR1 is LGHDT and CDR2 is YNNKEL (reference sequence). V was trimmed by 3 bases and J by 0 bases, leaving 6 bases between them. The CDR3 extends over 14 amino acids. The CDR3 reads CASSQTDSNQPQHF. Here the CDR3 DNA reads TGTGCCAGCAGCCAGACAGATAGCAATCAGCCCCAGCATTTT.

Many counts were recorded for this clone. V is TRBV15 and J is TRBJ2-7, with 7 bases that match TRBD2. After removal of 0 bases from V and 7 bases from J, the junction contained 0 bases not matched to a gene. Germline lookup yields CDR1 LNHNV and CDR2 YYDKDF (reference sequence). The length of the CDR3 is 12 residues. The CDR3 sequence is CATSREGLEQYF. CDR3 in DNA: TGTGCCACCAGCAGAGAGGGACTAGAGCAGTACTTC.

The V call is TRBV6-2 or TRBV6-3, the J call TRBJ1-5; the D gene is possibly TRBD1 (6 bases). This CDR3 is built from 15 residues. V lost 5 bases and J 2 bases, leaving 13 bases between the germline ends. Germline CDR1 is MNHEY and CDR2 is SVGEGT. CDR3 in amino acids: CASSPRGLGNQPQHF. The CDR3 DNA reads as TGTGCCAGCAGTCCCAGGGGATTGGGCAATCAGCCCCAGCATTTT.

The chain carries TRBV5-8 and TRBJ2-5; unclear D gene. This CDR3 has 12 amino acids. Germline V CDR1 and CDR2: SGHTS, YDEGEE. Trimming removed 6 bases from V and 5 bases from J, with 11 bases in between. In DNA, the CDR3 is TGTGCCAGCACCTCTGGCTGGGAGACCCAGTACTTC. As protein: CASTSGWETQYF.

J is TRBJ2-2 and V is TRBV19; 7 nucleotides align to TRBD1. J gave up 1 base and V 3 bases, and 11 bases lay outside the gene matches. The CDR3 loop spans 18 amino acids. CDR1 is LNHDA and CDR2 is SQIVND in the germline V gene (reference sequence). The CDR3 is CASSMGRGPFLNTGELFF. CDR3 DNA: TGTGCCAGTAGTATGGGTAGGGGGCCCTTTTTGAACACCGGGGAGCTGTTTTTT.

This sequence joins TRBV7-3 and TRBJ2-3; 8 bases are a match to TRBD2. V trimming: 0 bases; J trimming: 6 bases; junction bases outside the gene matches: 14. Germline assignment: CDR1 SGHTA and CDR2 FQGTGA. This CDR3 is 18 amino acids long. The CDR3 loop reads CASSLTSTSGSGMDTQYF. CDR3 nucleotide sequence: TGTGCCAGCAGCTTAACATCAACGAGCGGGAGTGGGATGGATACGCAGTATTTT.

This chain uses TRBV7-2 with TRBJ2-3, with 16 nucleotides matching TRBD2. Per germline, CDR1 SGHTA and CDR2 FQGNSA. The CDR3 covers 19 residues. V lost 2 bases and J lost 1; bases outside the gene matches: 6. The CDR3: CASSLLPGLAGGRTDTQYF. The DNA of the CDR3 is TGTGCCAGCAGCTTACTTCCGGGACTAGCGGGAGGGCGCACAGATACGCAGTATTTT.

In this sample, this clone turned up once. The chain uses TRBV28 and TRBJ1-3; D remains ambiguous. V lost 2 bases and J 0 bases, leaving 11 bases between the germline ends. The CDR3 totals 16 residues. Germline V gene data show CDR1 as MDHEN and CDR2 as SYDVKM. CDR3 nucleotide sequence: TGTGCCAGCAGTTTACTAGGCCCTCGCTCTGGAAACACCATATATTTT. It translates to CASSLLGPRSGNTIYF.

V and J are TRBV6-5 and TRBJ1-2; D gene uncertain. Germline V gene sequence: CDR1 MNHEY, CDR2 SVGAGI. The CDR3 spans 13 residues. The V end was cut by 6 bases, the J end by 1 base, with 9 bases between. The CDR3 loop reads CASRKRNNYGYTF. CDR3 nucleotide sequence: TGTGCCAGCAGGAAGAGGAATAACTATGGCTACACCTTC.

About this clone: Different DNA sequences within this sample yield the same CDR3. The chain employs TRBV18 and TRBJ2-7; 7 nucleotides align to TRBD1. Germline values: CDR1 KGHSH, CDR2 LQKENI. The V segment lost 3 bases and the J segment 3 bases; nucleotides outside the gene matches: 5. CDR3 length: 14 amino acids. The CDR3 here is CASSPRDRGYEQYF. The CDR3 DNA sequence: TGTGCCAGCTCACCCCGGGACAGAGGCTACGAGCAGTACTTC.